This TCR beta chain was captured by sequencing in a study of OX40 agonist ivuxolimab in advanced cancers. Study context: Prior anti-PD-1, anti-PD-L1 or anti-CTLA-4 therapy was allowed; around 40% had some. Notes on the study in general: Partial responders dosed at 0.1-3.0 mg/kg displayed clonal expansion ranking among the lowest.

Only one count was recorded for this clone. Antigen specificity is unknown. Germline lookup yields CDR1 SEHNR and CDR2 FQNEAQ (reference sequence). Trimming removed 1 base at V and 4 bases at J, with 9 bases between. This CDR3 is 14 amino acids long. The method was immunoSEQ multiplex PCR; TCRdb's version includes in-frame clones alone and lacks a portion of them. The profile covers tens of thousands of clones, with around 90% appearing a single time and around 2.9% taken by the ten largest. The receptor was isolated from an adult with an advanced solid tumor such as melanoma, head and neck, liver or kidney cancer. The chain joins TRBV7-9 to TRBJ2-3; TRBD2 is a possible D gene (6 bases). The sample was CD4+ or CD8+ T cells sorted from blood, taken in a trial of the OX40 agonist ivuxolimab. Written as DNA, the CDR3 is TGTGCCAGCAGCTTAGGCAGGGAGGCAGATACGCAGTATTTT. Translating it yields CASSLGREADTQYF.